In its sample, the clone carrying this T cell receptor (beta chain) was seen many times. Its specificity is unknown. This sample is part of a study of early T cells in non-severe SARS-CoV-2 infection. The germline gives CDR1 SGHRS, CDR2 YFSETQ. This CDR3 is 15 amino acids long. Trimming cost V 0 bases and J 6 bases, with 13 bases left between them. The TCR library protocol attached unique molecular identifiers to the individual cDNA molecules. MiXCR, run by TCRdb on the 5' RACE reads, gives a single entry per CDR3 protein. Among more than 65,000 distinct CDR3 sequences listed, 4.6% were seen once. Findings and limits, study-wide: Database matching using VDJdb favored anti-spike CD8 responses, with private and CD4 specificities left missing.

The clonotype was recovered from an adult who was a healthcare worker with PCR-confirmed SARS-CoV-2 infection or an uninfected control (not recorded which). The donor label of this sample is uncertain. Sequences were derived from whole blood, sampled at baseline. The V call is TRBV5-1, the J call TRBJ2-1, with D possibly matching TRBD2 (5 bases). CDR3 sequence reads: CASSLAGMGFNEQFF. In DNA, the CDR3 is TGCGCCAGCAGCTTGGCCGGGATGGGATTCAATGAGCAGTTCTTC.